This TCR beta chain was recovered during a study of shared clonotypes between healthy human individuals. Sequencing was performed with immunoSEQ multiplex PCR; in TCRdb, only in-frame clones are kept and a portion is missing. The sample includes hundreds of thousands of clones, approximately 90% of them seen just once. Trimming shortened V by 6 bases and J by 2 bases, and 10 bases separated the two germline ends. Germline V lookup: CDR1 MNHEY, CDR2 SVGAGI. The CDR3 totals 13 residues. CD45RO-negative, CCR7-selected cells formed the naive CD8 fraction, which excluded terminally differentiated effector memory CD45RA+ cells. Donors, without exception, were Caucasian adults residing in Nashville, Tennessee.

Sample: naive CD8+ T cells sorted from blood. The sequence derives from a man younger than 40 in good health. The genes are TRBV6-5 and TRBJ1-2, with D possibly TRBD1 on 5 matching bases. The CDR3 DNA is TGTGCCAGCAGCGGGACGGCGAACTATGGCTACACCTTC. It specifies CASSGTANYGYTF.